The next 22 T cell receptor beta chains were all read from a single sample in a study of T cells in localized non-small cell lung cancer. Data came from immunoSEQ multiplex PCR; TCRdb stores just in-frame clones and leaves some out. The sample holds some 50,000 clones, 70% to 90% seen once. This specimen consisted of PBMCs, obtained before any cancer treatment. These TCRs come from a female donor with stage II lung adenocarcinoma.

This chain links TRBV27 with TRBJ2-6; no reliable D call. The CDR3 covers 15 residues. Germline-derived CDR1 and CDR2 are MNHEY and SMNVEV (reference sequence). V lost 2 bases and J 1 base, leaving 6 bases between the germline ends. The CDR3, as DNA: TGTGCCAGCAGTTTAGTACAGTCTGGGGCCAACGTCCTGACTTTC. This encodes CASSLVQSGANVLTF.

The chain carries TRBV5-1 and TRBJ2-3; TRBD2 aligns across 8 bases. The V segment lost 5 bases and the J segment 2 bases; nucleotides outside the gene matches: 10. Germline assignment: CDR1 SGHRS and CDR2 YFSETQ. This CDR3 has 16 residues. This CDR3 reads CASSSLSGGYTDTQYF. CDR3 DNA sequence: TGCGCCAGCAGTTCTCTCAGCGGGGGTTACACAGATACGCAGTATTTT.

The chain is built from TRBV6-6 and TRBJ1-5; TRBD1 matches 7 bases. V was pared by 5 bases and J by 1 base, with 8 bases of the junction left unmatched. Germline V gives CDR1 MNHNY, CDR2 SVGAGI (reference sequence). The CDR3 totals 16 residues. The CDR3 nucleotides read TGTGCCAGCAGTGGGACTGGGACAGTGAGCAATCAGCCCCAGCATTTT. This translates into CASSGTGTVSNQPQHF.

The chain employs TRBV5-6 and TRBJ2-1; 14 bases are shared with TRBD2. The CDR3 is 19 amino acids. The J segment lost 0 bases and the V segment lost 3 bases, leaving 8 bases of the junction unmatched. Germline CDR1 reads SGHDT; CDR2 reads YYEEEE. CDR3 sequence reads: CASSSPGLAGASSYNEQFF. Written as DNA, the CDR3 is TGTGCCAGCAGCTCACCGGGACTAGCGGGGGCTAGCTCCTACAATGAGCAGTTCTTC.

The CDR3 here is CASSLDRDRGQYF. The CDR3, as DNA: TGTGCCAGCAGCCTCGACAGGGACAGGGGGCAGTACTTC. V and J are TRBV2 and TRBJ2-7; 10 nucleotides agree with TRBD1. The ends lost 6 bases at V and 9 bases at J; junction bases unmatched: 8. This CDR3 is 13 amino acids long. Germline-derived CDR1 and CDR2 are SNHLY and FYNNEI.

This chain joins TRBV27 and TRBJ2-7, with 7 bases lining up with TRBD1. CDR1 and CDR2 (germline): MNHEY, SMNVEV (reference sequence). CDR3 length: 14 amino acids. Unmatched junction bases numbered 7, after V lost 2 bases and J lost 6 bases. This CDR3 reads CASSLLHSGGEQYF. In nucleotides, the CDR3 is TGTGCCAGCAGTTTACTGCATTCAGGGGGCGAGCAGTACTTC.

The J gene is TRBJ1-2, the V gene TRBV11-2; D unresolved. The CDR3 loop spans 13 amino acids. Per the germline V gene, CDR1 is SGHAT and CDR2 is FQNNGV. V was clipped by 6 bases and J by 5 bases, with 13 bases between them. The CDR3 reads CASSFPRRYGYTF. CDR3 bases: TGTGCCAGCAGTTTCCCCAGGAGGTATGGCTACACCTTC.

The gene calls are TRBV6-1 and TRBJ1-6; D is uncertain. Trimming left V 3 bases short and J 7 bases short, with 10 bases between. Germline V gene lookup returns CDR1 MNHNS and CDR2 SASEGT. The CDR3 spans 14 residues. CDR3: CASSDGPDNSPLHF. The DNA for the CDR3 is TGTGCCAGCAGTGACGGACCGGACAATTCACCCCTCCACTTT.

This clone has a single count. The V gene is TRBV5-6, the J gene TRBJ1-2; 9 nucleotides line up with TRBD1. In germline, CDR1 is SGHDT, CDR2 YYEEEE. There are 14 residues in the CDR3. V dropped 0 bases and J dropped 8; count of bases not matched to a gene: 5. The CDR3 DNA reads TGTGCCAGCAGCTTGGGAGGACAGGGGAGGGGCTACACCTTC. Amino acids: CASSLGGQGRGYTF. Filled out from reference TRBV5-6 and TRBJ1-2, the complete variable domain reads DAGVTQSPTHLIKTRGQQVTLRCSPKSGHDTVSWYQQALGQGPQFIFQYYEEEERQRGNFPDRFSGHQFPNYSSELNVNALLLGDSALYLCASSLGGQGRGYTFGSGTRLTVV.

The genes are TRBV7-3 and TRBJ2-6; D possibly matches TRBD1 or TRBD2 (6 bases each). The V gene lost 6 bases and the J gene lost 3 bases, with 12 bases spanning the gap. The CDR3 length is 15 residues. Per the germline V gene, CDR1 is SGHTA and CDR2 is FQGTGA. The CDR3 loop is CASRPQGLGANVLTF. The DNA of the CDR3 is TGTGCCAGCAGACCACAGGGACTTGGGGCCAACGTCCTGACTTTC.

The chain has TRBV6-5 and TRBJ1-1, with D possibly matching TRBD1 (6 bases). CDR3 length: 13 residues. Between the trimmed V and J ends, which lost 6 bases and 1 base, there was a span of 9 bases. Germline lookup yields CDR1 MNHEY and CDR2 SVGAGI. CDR3 sequence (DNA): TGTGCCAGCAGACGACAGGAGAACACTGAAGCTTTCTTT. It translates to CASRRQENTEAFF.

As to this clone: At one boundary the junction diverges from the germline segment, which might be a read error. The chain has TRBV6-1 and TRBJ1-3, with unresolved D. In germline, CDR1 is MNHNS, CDR2 SASEGT. The CDR3 extends over 13 amino acids. CDR3 DNA sequence: TGTGCCAGCAGGGAAGGGTTTGGAAACACCATATATTTT. This gives the protein CASREGFGNTIYF.

This chain links TRBV5-1 with TRBJ2-1; 9 positions agree with TRBD1. Germline CDR1 reads SGHRS; CDR2 reads YFSETQ. There are 16 residues in the CDR3. With 0 bases clipped from V and 8 bases from J, the junction kept 9 bases outside the gene matches. In DNA, the CDR3 is TGCGCCAGCAGCTTGGGATATGGGACAGGGACGGATGAGCAGTTCTTC. Protein: CASSLGYGTGTDEQFF.

The chain combines TRBV5-1 with TRBJ1-1; possible D gene TRBD1, 5 bases. Germline V gene lookup returns CDR1 SGHRS and CDR2 YFSETQ. CDR3 size: 16 residues. The V end was cut by 3 bases, the J end by 0 bases, with 15 bases between. Here the CDR3 reads CASSWDRGGLNTEAFF. CDR3 sequence (DNA): TGCGCCAGCAGCTGGGACCGGGGGGGTCTGAACACTGAAGCTTTCTTT.

This chain joins TRBV7-9 and TRBJ1-2, with 7 bases fitting TRBD1. The CDR3 spans 14 residues. In germline, CDR1 is SEHNR, CDR2 FQNEAQ (reference sequence). J lost 4 bases, V lost 0 bases, and 2 bases had no gene match. The DNA for the CDR3 is TGTGCCAGCAGCTTAGCAGGGGGCGGCTATGGCTACACCTTC. Translating gives CASSLAGGGYGYTF.

The V call is TRBV6-5, the J call TRBJ1-4; tentative D call: TRBD1 (6 bases). In germline, CDR1 is MNHEY, CDR2 SVGAGI. The CDR3 runs to 14 residues. Trimming took 5 bases from V and 7 from J, leaving 14 bases between them. The CDR3 region is CASSMDRMREKLFF. CDR3 in DNA: TGTGCCAGCAGTATGGACAGAATGCGTGAAAAACTGTTTTTT.

The rearrangement links TRBV2 to TRBJ1-2; no firm D call. Per the germline V gene, CDR1 is SNHLY and CDR2 is FYNNEI. CDR3 length: 10 amino acids. Trimming took 8 bases from V and 8 from J, leaving 9 bases between them. The CDR3 coding sequence is TGTGCCAGCGAAGCAGTAGGCTACACCTTC. Translation: CASEAVGYTF. Full variable domain (remainder filled in from reference TRBV2 and TRBJ1-2): EPEVTQTPSHQVTQMGQEVILRCVPISNHLYFYWYRQILGQKVEFLVSFYNNEISEKSEIFDDQFSVERPDGSNFTLKIRSTKLEDSAMYFCASEAVGYTFGSGTRLTVV.

The chain is built from TRBV6-5 and TRBJ1-1, with D uncertain. Trimming pared 7 bases from V and 1 base from J, leaving 13 bases between. The germline V gene encodes CDR1 MNHEY and CDR2 SVGAGI. The CDR3 has 14 residues. CDR3 in amino acids: CASTQVRGNTEAFF. CDR3 nucleotide sequence: TGTGCCAGCACCCAAGTACGGGGGAACACTGAAGCTTTCTTT.

The DNA for the CDR3 is TGCGCCAGCAGCTTGTGGCGCGCCAGTAGGAATGAGCAGTTCTTC. Residues: CASSLWRASRNEQFF. J is TRBJ2-1 and V is TRBV5-1; D remains unclear. This CDR3 is built from 15 residues. The V end lost 1 base, the J end lost 7 bases, and 15 bases lay between the germline ends. From germline, CDR1 is SGHRS and CDR2 YFSETQ. The full variable domain, in which reference TRBV5-1 and TRBJ2-1 provide the parts outside the CDR3, is KAGVTQTPRYLIKTRGQQVTLSCSPISGHRSVSWYQQTPGQGLQFLFEYFSETQRNKGNFPGRFSGRQFSNSRSEMNVSTLELGDSALYLCASSLWRASRNEQFFGPGTRLTVL.

The chain couples TRBV11-2 to TRBJ2-1; perhaps TRBD1 as D (7 bases). Trimming left V 9 bases short and J 8 bases short, with 20 bases between. The germline gives CDR1 SGHAT, CDR2 FQNNGV. The CDR3 extends over 14 amino acids. The CDR3 loop reads CASRLTGRRDEQFF. In DNA, the CDR3 is TGTGCCAGTCGCCTGACAGGGAGGAGGGATGAGCAGTTCTTC.

The chain employs TRBV5-8 and TRBJ2-1, with TRBD1 as a possible D gene (6 bases). Per germline, CDR1 SGHTS and CDR2 YDEGEE. This CDR3 is built from 15 residues. V was clipped by 2 bases and J by 9 bases, with 18 bases between them. The CDR3 spells CASSLGVQGKGEQFF. The CDR3 DNA sequence: TGTGCCAGCAGCTTAGGGGTGCAGGGGAAAGGTGAGCAGTTCTTC.

This rearrangement joins TRBV7-7 to TRBJ2-5, with 11 bases fitting TRBD2. There are 17 residues in the CDR3. Germline CDR1 SSHAT, CDR2 FNYEAQ (reference sequence). V was pared by 5 bases and J by 9 bases, with 17 bases of the junction left unmatched. CDR3 in DNA: TGTGCCAGCAGCCCGTTAGCGGGGGGGTCACCTACATGGTCCCAGTACTTC. Protein: CASSPLAGGSPTWSQYF. Together with reference TRBV7-7 and TRBJ2-5, the CDR3 gives the full variable domain: GAGVSQSPRYKVTKRGQDVTLRCDPISSHATLYWYQQALGQGPEFLTYFNYEAQPDKSGLPSDRFSAERPEGSISTLTIQRTEQRDSAMYRCASSPLAGGSPTWSQYFGPGTRLLVL.